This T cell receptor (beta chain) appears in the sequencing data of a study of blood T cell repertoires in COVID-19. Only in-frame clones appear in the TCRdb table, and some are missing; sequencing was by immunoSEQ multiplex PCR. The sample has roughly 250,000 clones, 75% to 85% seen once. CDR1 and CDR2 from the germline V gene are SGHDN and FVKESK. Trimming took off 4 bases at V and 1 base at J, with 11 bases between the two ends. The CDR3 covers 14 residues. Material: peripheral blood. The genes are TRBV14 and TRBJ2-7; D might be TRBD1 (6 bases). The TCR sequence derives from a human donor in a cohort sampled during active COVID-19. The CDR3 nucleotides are TGTGCCAGCAGCCGTACAGGGACGTCCTACGAGCAGTACTTC. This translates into CASSRTGTSYEQYF.